This section outlines one T cell receptor beta chain sequence together with its context. It has no known antigen specificity. The sample holds no much larger clone one base away, and base qualities are not on file. The CDR3 runs 14 amino acids, cysteine and phenylalanine included. The sequence is cut down to CDR3 DNA, 42 bases in frame from base 1. Deletion took 3 bases off V and 6 bases off J, with a span of 9 bases between the germline ends. CDR1 and CDR2 were assigned from the germline V gene as KGHSH and LQKENI. The sample's time point label, decoded: pretreatment peripheral blood. A total of some 30 patients with locally advanced or metastatic urothelial carcinoma, treated at Memorial Sloan Kettering on a trial protocol, made up the cohort. Peripheral blood mononuclear cells were collected from each patient pretreatment and during treatment, giving between 1 and 8 total time points per patient. The Qiagen DNeasy Blood extraction kit was used to purify genomic DNA from total PBMCs and tumor samples. PBMCs were collected pretreatment and during treatment and were isolated and stored as previously described.

To estimate absolute template abundance from read counts, synthetic TCR analog templates were spiked into each PCR. TCRbeta CDR3 regions were amplified from genomic DNA with bias-controlled V and J gene primers using the immunoSEQ assay. Sequencing of rearranged TCRbeta segments was done at approximately 20X coverage. The original pipeline was this. Sequencing errors were corrected by clustering and CDR3s were annotated against IMGT to assign V, D and J genes. Downstream analyses used only productive TCRbeta rearrangements and left out out-of-frame or stop-codon sequences. Clonality was calculated as one minus the Shannon entropy normalized by the log of the number of unique productive sequences. Fisher's exact test with Benjamini-Hochberg correction, at a threshold of adjusted p below 0.01, was used to find clones that differed between time points or between blood and tumor. Entries here come from immuneACCESS through TCRdb and include only in-frame sequences with V and J called. Some clones fail to appear in such tables; in the studies checked, an unresolved V gene covers under half of the shortfall, and the cause of the remainder is unknown. The DNA was the basis for D and trimming; V, J and clone size are from that table. For this sample the table gives more than 45,000 clones, of which around 83% were detected only once. 1.5% to 2% of the sample rests with the top ten.

This record comes from a study of PD-L1 blockade in urothelial cancer (dated by TCRdb to about 2017). In terms of the full investigation: All patients started therapy at some point between 2014 and 2016 and received atezolizumab 1,200 mg intravenously every 3 weeks. An exploratory multi-omic analysis was conducted of the somatic, immune and clinical correlates of response to PD-L1 blockade with atezolizumab in urothelial cancer. About 10 patients reached durable clinical benefit, while some 20 patients did not. In the same patients who had TCR sequencing, pretreatment tumors also underwent whole exome sequencing and RNA sequencing. A median of roughly 140,000 T cells and 80,000 to 100,000 unique TCRs was obtained from blood samples, and a median clonality of around 0.08 was observed. TCR sequencing covered pretreatment tumor samples and matched, serially collected peripheral blood taken before and after atezolizumab treatment. Durable clinical benefit was defined as progression-free survival longer than 6 months, and TCR features were also tested against progression-free and overall survival. Blood samples were analyzed 3 weeks after the start of treatment (second dose) and 6 weeks after the start of treatment. Patients had an ECOG performance status of 0 or 1 and had received between 0 and 3 prior chemotherapy regimens. Pretreatment blood TCR-seq was available for twenty-nine patients, at least one posttreatment blood collection was obtained for about 25 patients, and tumor TCR-seq was available for about 25 patients. Twenty-five of 29 patients were males with bladder-origin urothelial cancer, and about 60% of the roughly 30 reported a prior smoking history.

The research as a whole found: Because the sample size was small (n ≈ 29) and many exploratory analyses were performed, the results are intended to be hypothesis-generating. A pretreatment peripheral blood TCR clonality below the median was linked to improved progression-free and overall survival. At 3 weeks after the start of treatment, tumor-associated TCR clones in peripheral blood had expanded more in patients with durable benefit (n ≈ 24, p = 0.022).

This sequence was found in a man between 50 and 59 years old with urothelial cancer. Sequencing was performed on PBMCs, taken around atezolizumab (anti-PD-L1) treatment. The V and J segments used are TRBV18 and TRBJ1-6; perhaps TRBD1 is the D gene, with 5 bases matching. Here the CDR3 is given as CASSPEGPNSPLHF. The sequence in DNA is TGTGCCAGCTCACCGGAGGGGCCTAATTCACCCCTCCACTTT. When the CDR3 is completed using the reference TRBV18 and TRBJ1-6 genes on either side, the full variable domain is NAGVMQNPRHLVRRRGQEARLRCSPMKGHSHVYWYRQLPEEGLKFMVYLQKENIIDESGMPKERFSAEFPKEGPSILRIQQVVRGDSAAYFCASSPEGPNSPLHFGNGTRLTVT.